These 11 T cell receptor beta chains came from one sample sequenced in a study of T cell repertoires in cytomegalovirus infection (dated by TCRdb to between 2019 and 2020). The instrument given in TCRdb is Illumina HiSeq 1500. The public sequencing data were trimmed at Q25 with fastp and processed into clonotypes with MiXCR by TCRdb, which kept only in-frame beta chains. Duplicate CDR3 protein sequences are folded into a single record with the most common DNA and genes. This sample has around 360,000 distinct CDR3 sequences in its table, and about 35% of those were observed once. The ten largest clones add up to less than 15% of the sample. The antigens for these receptors are not known. The treatment or condition label here, explained by the study, means: in vitro stimulation with specific CMV peptide epitopes to enrich CMV-specific T cells. Sequenced material: cultured PBMCs, taken from culture after CMV antigen stimulation. Receptors originate from a human donor in good health (CMV status not recorded). Some clones in this sample may be carry-over from other donors' samples.

This clonotype showed up many times. The chain recombines TRBV7-2 with TRBJ2-7, with 9 bases aligning to TRBD2. From germline, CDR1 is SGHTA and CDR2 FQGNSA. The CDR3 contains 15 residues. The ends lost 2 bases at V and 4 bases at J; junction bases unmatched: 6. CDR3 nucleotides: TGTGCCAGCAGCTTATTGTCTAGCGGGGAATACGAGCAGTACTTC. It specifies CASSLLSSGEYEQYF.

This clonotype was detected many times. The V call is TRBV7-2, the J call TRBJ1-6; no reliable D call. V was trimmed by 5 bases and J by 6 bases, leaving 8 bases between them. Germline V gene lookup returns CDR1 SGHTA and CDR2 FQGNSA. The CDR3 runs 13 residues. The CDR3 bases are TGTGCCAGCAGCCCCCGAGTTAATTCACCCCTCCACTTT. Protein product: CASSPRVNSPLHF.

This clonotype was observed many times. V is TRBV4-3 and J is TRBJ1-6; D gene uncertain. The CDR3 runs to 14 residues. The germline V and J ends were trimmed by 0 bases and 7 bases, with 7 bases remaining between them. Germline V CDR1 and CDR2: LGHNA, YSLEER. The CDR3 DNA is TGCGCCAGCAGCCAAGAGGCTAAAAATTCACCCCTCCACTTT. Its translation: CASSQEAKNSPLHF.

This clonotype was counted a single time. The rearrangement links TRBV10-3 to TRBJ2-2, with D unresolved. The germline gives CDR1 ENHRY, CDR2 SYGVKD. The germline V and J ends were trimmed by 11 bases and 4 bases, with 14 bases remaining between them. This CDR3 contains 13 residues. This CDR3 is CASRVGSTGELFF. The CDR3 bases are TGTGCCTCCCGTGTGGGGTCCACCGGGGAGCTGTTTTTT.

The V gene is TRBV7-2, the J gene TRBJ2-2; D unresolved. Germline V lookup: CDR1 SGHTA, CDR2 FQGNSA. This CDR3 region has 14 residues. Deletions cut 1 base from V and 5 bases from J, with 8 bases between. CDR3 amino acids: CASSLVLFTGELFF. The CDR3 nucleotides are TGTGCCAGCAGCTTAGTTCTGTTTACCGGGGAGCTGTTTTTT. The full variable domain, completed using reference TRBV7-2 and TRBJ2-2, is GAGVSQSPSNKVTEKGKDVELRCDPISGHTALYWYRQSLGQGLEFLIYFQGNSAPDKSGLPSDRFSAERTGGSVSTLTIQRTQQEDSAVYLCASSLVLFTGELFFGEGSRLTVL.

This clonotype has more than one count but fewer than ten. The chain uses TRBV20-1 and TRBJ2-1; D might be TRBD1 or TRBD2, each matching 5 bases. V was shortened by 1 base and J by 8 bases, with 15 bases between the two germline ends. Per the germline V gene, CDR1 is DFQATT and CDR2 is SNEGSKA (reference sequence). This CDR3 comprises 14 residues. CDR3 amino acids: CSARGGTYVHEQFF. The DNA for the CDR3 is TGCAGTGCTAGAGGGGGGACCTACGTCCATGAGCAGTTCTTC.

The chain combines TRBV19 with TRBJ2-7; no clear D gene. The CDR3 loop spans 12 amino acids. Per the germline V gene, CDR1 is LNHDA and CDR2 is SQIVND (reference sequence). Between the trimmed V and J ends, which lost 4 bases and 2 bases, there was a span of 6 bases. DNA for the CDR3: TGTGCCAGTAGTAGGGTCACCTACGAGCAGTACGTC. This translates into CASSRVTYEQYV.

This clonotype was seen more than once but under ten times. The chain links TRBV28 to TRBJ1-1; D is unclear. This CDR3 spans 19 amino acids. V lost 3 bases and J 0 bases, leaving 23 bases between the germline ends. Looked up from germline, CDR1 is MDHEN and CDR2 is SYDVKM. The CDR3 region has the DNA TGTGCCAGCAGTTTCCTTAACATGAGGGCCCCTTTCATGAACACTGAAGCTTTCTTT. Translating gives CASSFLNMRAPFMNTEAFF.

The chain has TRBV7-2 and TRBJ2-2; D perhaps matches TRBD1 (6 bases). Deletions cut 6 bases from V and 5 bases from J, with 16 bases between. Germline V gene sequence: CDR1 SGHTA, CDR2 FQGNSA. CDR3 length: 15 residues. The CDR3 nucleotides are TGTGCCAGCAGTAGCCTAGGGGGTGGAACCGGGGAGCTGTTTTTT. This gives the protein CASSSLGGGTGELFF.

The chain couples TRBV28 to TRBJ2-1; D is uncertain. Trimming cost V 1 base and J 2 bases, with 9 bases left between them. The length of the CDR3 is 15 residues. Per the germline V gene, CDR1 is MDHEN and CDR2 is SYDVKM. CDR3 bases: TGTGCCAGCAGTTTATTTCGGCAGACCTACAATGAGCAGTTCTTC. This codes for CASSLFRQTYNEQFF.

The chain combines TRBV12-3 or TRBV12-4 with TRBJ1-5, with TRBD1 matching 7 bases. This CDR3 is built from 14 residues. After removal of 6 bases from V and 0 bases from J, the junction contained 2 bases not matched to a gene. The CDR3 DNA follows: TGTGCCAGCAGAGGACAGGTTAGCAATCAGCCCCAGCATTTT. Amino acids: CASRGQVSNQPQHF.